A selection of T cell receptor beta chains follows, all from one sample in a study of beta chain features in type 1 diabetes. The method was immunoSEQ multiplex PCR; TCRdb's version includes in-frame clones alone and lacks a portion of them. In the table there are about 650,000 clones, around 12% of which are singletons. Sequenced: naive CD4+ T cells from blood. The receptors were sampled from a man between 25 and 39 years old with type 1 diabetes. Both conserved end residues are part of each CDR3. A D gene is named only where the DNA matches it firmly. Rows may omit the clone size; those that give it use once, few, many or a size class.

NA	TRBV12-5	TRBJ1-1	NA	TGTGCTAGTGGTTTCGATAGGTTGAACACTGAAGCTTTCTTT	CASGFDRLNTEAFF
NA	TRBV7-2	TRBJ1-5	NA	TGTGCCAGCAGCCAAGTGGGTCAGGAAAATCAGCCCCAGCATTTT	CASSQVGQENQPQHF
TRBD1	TRBV9	TRBJ1-4	NA	TGTGCCAGCAGCCCCGACAGGGGAGCAACTAATGAAAAACTGTTTTTT	CASSPDRGATNEKLFF
TRBD1	TRBV18	TRBJ2-7	few	TGTGCCAGCTCACCACCGGGACAGGGGGCCTACGAGCAGTACTTC	CASSPPGQGAYEQYF
NA	TRBV5-6	TRBJ1-1	few	TGTGCCAGCAGCTCCCCCATAGGTCAGGTTTGGACTGAAGCTTTCTTT	CASSSPIGQVWTEAFF
NA	TRBV2	TRBJ1-1	few	TGTGCCAGCAGTAGGACATCTAGGGCTTTCTTT	CASSRTSRAFF
NA	TRBV30	TRBJ2-5	NA	TGTGCCTGGAATTTGGGGCAAGGGAGGGAGACCCAGTACTTC	CAWNLGQGRETQYF
TRBD1	TRBV4-1	TRBJ2-1	NA	TGCGCCAGCAGCCAAGGGCCGGACAGGGCAACCTACAATGAGCAGTTCTTC	CASSQGPDRATYNEQFF
NA	TRBV29-1	TRBJ2-1	NA	TGCAGCGTGGATAGGACAGCCCGGTCGGATGAGCAGTTCTTC	CSVDRTARSDEQFF
TRBD1	TRBV19	TRBJ2-1	NA	TGTGCCAGTATCCCGGGACAGGGGTACAATGAGCAGTTCTTC	CASIPGQGYNEQFF
TRBD2	TRBV10-3	TRBJ2-2	few	TGTGCCATCAGTGGACTAGCGGGGGGTCCGAACACCGGGGAGCTGTTTTTT	CAISGLAGGPNTGELFF
NA	TRBV29-1	TRBJ2-5	NA	TGCAGCGTTGAATCCCGCGGGGCGGTGACCCAGTACTTC	CSVESRGAVTQYF
NA	TRBV2	TRBJ2-1	few	TGTGCCAGCAGTAAGGGGATTCAGGGGAATGAGCAGTTCTTC	CASSKGIQGNEQFF
NA	TRBV4-3	TRBJ2-7	few	TGCGCCAGCAGCCAAGATAAAGGGCCCTACGAGCAGTACTTC	CASSQDKGPYEQYF
NA	TRBV6-6	TRBJ1-2	few	TGTGCCAGCAGTTACTCTGTCGGGGACGGCAGCCTTGGCTACACCTTC	CASSYSVGDGSLGYTF
TRBD1	TRBV2	TRBJ2-3	once	TGTGCCAGCAGCCGGGACAGCTACACAGATACGCAGTATTTT	CASSRDSYTDTQYF
NA	TRBV30	TRBJ1-4	few	TGTGCCTGGAGCGAAAGGGGCCCCGAAAAACTGTTTTTT	CAWSERGPEKLFF
NA	TRBV18	TRBJ2-2	NA	TGTGCCAGCTCACCACCATCACTAAACACCGGGGAGCTGTTTTTT	CASSPPSLNTGELFF
TRBD1	TRBV6-5	TRBJ1-6	NA	TGTGCCAGCAGTTTCGGACAGGGAGTAAATTCACCCCTCCACTTT	CASSFGQGVNSPLHF
TRBD1	TRBV7-9	TRBJ2-3	few	TGTGCCAGCAGCACGACAGGGGCAGATACGCAGTATTTT	CASSTTGADTQYF
TRBD1	TRBV25-1	TRBJ2-7	NA	TGTGCCAGCAGTGATCGAGGGGGCTGGGGCTACGAGCAGTACTTC	CASSDRGGWGYEQYF
TRBD1	TRBV6-5	TRBJ1-1	NA	TGTGCCAGCAGTCAAGTCAGGGGGCTCCCCACTGAAGCTTTCTTT	CASSQVRGLPTEAFF